Included here is one TCR beta chain sequence, with context. Its antigen is undetermined. With a J-beta primer mix and a sample-barcoded 5' primer, a second PCR ran about 7 to 12 cycles. TCRdb redid the calling of the 5' RACE reads with MiXCR, one entry per CDR3 protein. The sample holds under 750,000 distinct CDR3 sequences, roughly 48% seen once. This sample stems from a study of blood T cells in healthy people across ages. The V and J ends lost 4 bases and 7 bases respectively, with 13 bases between them. The V gene's germline CDR1 is SNHLY and CDR2 FYNNEI. The CDR3 loop spans 13 amino acids. Findings of the study overall: Researchers said unsorted PBMCs prevented a conclusive naive versus antigen-experienced comparison.

This chain joins TRBV2 and TRBJ2-5, with D perhaps TRBD1 (6 bases). The receptor's source is a man of 80 years or more in good health. Source material: blood. CDR3 loop: CASSATGLTTQYF. CDR3 in DNA: TGTGCCAGCAGTGCGACAGGTCTAACGACCCAGTACTTC.